This TCR beta chain was documented in a study of human T cells and chemical hapten exposure. Notes on the study in general: Patch test score was positively correlated with the counts of TCRs that had expanded at PT1.

Specified time point: patch test 2, 6 weeks after DPC sensitization. Stated treatment: therapeutic diphenylcyclopropenone sensitization with weekly scalp DPC. TCRdb ran MiXCR on the RACE reads and lists one entry per CDR3 protein. Among 350,000 to 400,000 distinct CDR3 sequences listed, under 6.5% were seen once. Trimming took 2 bases from V and 2 from J, leaving 9 bases between them. Per the germline V gene, CDR1 is LGHNA and CDR2 is YNFKEQ. The CDR3 totals 15 residues. To note about this clonotype: The antigen remains unidentified.

The rearrangement joins TRBV4-2 to TRBJ2-2; D is unclear. The sequences come from whole blood, collected in connection with sensitization to the hapten diphenylcyclopropenone (DPC). The clonotype comes from a woman aged 18 to 35 with alopecia areata. Some clones in this sample may be carry-over from other donors' samples. In nucleotides, the CDR3 is TGTGCCAGCAGCCAAAGGATGCAAAACACCGGGGAGCTGTTTTTT. Amino acid sequence: CASSQRMQNTGELFF.